Shown below are 5 T cell receptor beta chains from a single sample sequenced in a study of T cell repertoires in cytomegalovirus infection. TCRdb redid the calling of the reads with MiXCR, one entry per CDR3 protein. Of around 740,000 distinct CDR3 sequences listed, 35% are singletons. The sequencing input was PBMCs. The source is a human donor in good health (CMV status not recorded). Some clones in this sample may be carry-over from other donors' samples.

The rearrangement joins TRBV15 to TRBJ2-1; D is undetermined. The CDR3 runs to 15 residues. V lost 11 bases and J lost 1, with 18 bases in between. Germline assignment: CDR1 LNHNV and CDR2 YYDKDF (reference sequence). CDR3 region: CAHSRDKGSYNEQFF. CDR3 DNA sequence: TGTGCCCACAGCAGAGATAAGGGATCCTACAATGAGCAGTTCTTC.

This clonotype was recorded only once. The rearrangement links TRBV19 to TRBJ1-3; the D is unclear. CDR3 size: 14 residues. Deletions cut 3 bases from V and 0 bases from J, with 6 bases between. Germline CDR1 and CDR2: LNHDA and SQIVND (reference sequence). The CDR3 DNA reads TGTGCCAGTAGTATGGGCGGCTCTGGAAACACCATATATTTT. Translated: CASSMGGSGNTIYF.

With respect to this clonotype: At one end, the junction sequence differs from germline, possibly due to a read error. The chain couples TRBV28 to TRBJ2-2; 10 positions match TRBD2. This CDR3 contains 16 residues. Germline-derived CDR1 and CDR2 are MDHEN and SYDVKM. DNA for the CDR3: TGTGCAAGCAGAGCCCTAGCGGGAGCTATTCCCGGGGATATGTTTTTT. Protein product: CASRALAGAIPGDMFF.

The rearrangement joins TRBV6-1 to TRBJ2-2; D is unresolved. V lost 5 bases, J lost 3 bases, and 10 bases lay in between. CDR3 length: 14 amino acids. The V gene's germline CDR1 is MNHNS and CDR2 SASEGT. The CDR3 DNA reads as TGTGCCAGCAGTTCGGGCCGACACACCGGGGAGCTGTTTTTT. This sequence encodes CASSSGRHTGELFF.

This chain connects TRBV20-1 to TRBJ2-5; tentatively, D is TRBD1 (5 bases). V dropped 0 bases and J dropped 2 bases, with 16 bases sitting between them. CDR3 length: 16 residues. Germline lookup yields CDR1 DFQATT and CDR2 SNEGSKA (reference sequence). The CDR3 nucleotides are TGCAGTGCTAGAGATCCAAGACAGAACAAACAAGAGACCCAGTACTTC. Amino acids: CSARDPRQNKQETQYF.